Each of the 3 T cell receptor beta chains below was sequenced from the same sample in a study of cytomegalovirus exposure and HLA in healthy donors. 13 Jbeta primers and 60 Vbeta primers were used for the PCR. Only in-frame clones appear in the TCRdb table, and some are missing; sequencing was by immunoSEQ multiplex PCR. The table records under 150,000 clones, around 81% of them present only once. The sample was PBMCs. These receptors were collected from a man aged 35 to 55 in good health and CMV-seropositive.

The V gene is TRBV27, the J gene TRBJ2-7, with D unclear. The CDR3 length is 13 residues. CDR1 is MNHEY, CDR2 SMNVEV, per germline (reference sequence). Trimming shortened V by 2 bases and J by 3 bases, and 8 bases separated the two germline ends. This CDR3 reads CASSLGNSYEQYF. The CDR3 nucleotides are TGTGCCAGCAGTTTAGGAAACAGCTACGAGCAGTACTTC.

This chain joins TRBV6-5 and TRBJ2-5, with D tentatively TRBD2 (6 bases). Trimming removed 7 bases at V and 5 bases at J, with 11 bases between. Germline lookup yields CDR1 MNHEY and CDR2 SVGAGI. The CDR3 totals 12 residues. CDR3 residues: CASTAGSETQYF. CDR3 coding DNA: TGTGCCAGCACGGCGGGGTCGGAGACCCAGTACTTC.

The CDR3: CASRIPGTNYGYTF. The CDR3 DNA follows: TGTGCCAGCAGAATCCCTGGCACTAACTATGGCTACACCTTC. The chain has TRBV28 and TRBJ1-2; the D is unclear. V lost 6 bases to trimming and J lost 0 bases, with 11 bases between them. From germline, CDR1 is MDHEN and CDR2 SYDVKM. CDR3 length: 14 amino acids.